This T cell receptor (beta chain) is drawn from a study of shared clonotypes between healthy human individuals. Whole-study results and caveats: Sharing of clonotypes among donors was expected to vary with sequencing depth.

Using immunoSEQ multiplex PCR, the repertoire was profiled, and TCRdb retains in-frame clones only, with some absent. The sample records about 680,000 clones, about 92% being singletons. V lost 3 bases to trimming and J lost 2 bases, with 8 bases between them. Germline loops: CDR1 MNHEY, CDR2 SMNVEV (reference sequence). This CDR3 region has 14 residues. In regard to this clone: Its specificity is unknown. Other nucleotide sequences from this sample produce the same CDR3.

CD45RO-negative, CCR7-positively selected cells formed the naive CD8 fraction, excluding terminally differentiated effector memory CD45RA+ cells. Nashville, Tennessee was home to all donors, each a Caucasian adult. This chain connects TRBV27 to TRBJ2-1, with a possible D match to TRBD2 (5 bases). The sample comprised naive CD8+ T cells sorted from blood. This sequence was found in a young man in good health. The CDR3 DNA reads TGTGCCAGCAGTTTCTCGGGAACCTACAATGAGCAGTTCTTC. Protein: CASSFSGTYNEQFF.